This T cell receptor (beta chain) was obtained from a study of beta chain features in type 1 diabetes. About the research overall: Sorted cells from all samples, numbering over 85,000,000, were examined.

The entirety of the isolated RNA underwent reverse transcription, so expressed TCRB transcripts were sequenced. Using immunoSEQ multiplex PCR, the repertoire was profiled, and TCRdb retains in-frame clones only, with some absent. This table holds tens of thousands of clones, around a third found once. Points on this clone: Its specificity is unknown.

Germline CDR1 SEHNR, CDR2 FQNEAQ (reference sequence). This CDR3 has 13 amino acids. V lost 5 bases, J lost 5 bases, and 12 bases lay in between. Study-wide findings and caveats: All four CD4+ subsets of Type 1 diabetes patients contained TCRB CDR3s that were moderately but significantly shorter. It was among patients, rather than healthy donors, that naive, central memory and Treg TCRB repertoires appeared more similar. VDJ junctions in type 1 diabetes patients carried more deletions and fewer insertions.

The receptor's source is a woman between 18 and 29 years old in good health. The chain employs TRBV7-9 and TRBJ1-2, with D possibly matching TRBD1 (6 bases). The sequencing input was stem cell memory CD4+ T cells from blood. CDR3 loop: CASSREGVYGYTF. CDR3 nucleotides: TGTGCCAGCAGCCGCGAGGGGGTTTATGGCTACACCTTC.